One sample yielded the 30 T cell receptor beta chains listed below, sequenced in a study of shared clonotypes between healthy human individuals. Here immunoSEQ multiplex PCR was the method, and the copy in TCRdb shows in-frame clones only, minus some. The data show about 2.5 million clones, 85% to 95% seen once. The sequencing input was naive CD4+ T cells from PBMCs. Noted subset: CD45RA+ positively selected. The receptor set was obtained from a man younger than 30 in good health. Some clones in this sample may be carry-over from other donors' samples.

This clone appeared a few times. The rearrangement uses TRBV7-3 and TRBJ2-1, with D unresolved. CDR1 is SGHTA, CDR2 FQGTGA, per germline. Trimming pared 0 bases from V and 9 bases from J, leaving 12 bases between. This CDR3 has 14 residues. The CDR3 spells CASSLTSSSGEQFF. The DNA for the CDR3 is TGTGCCAGCAGCTTAACGTCGAGTTCCGGTGAGCAGTTCTTC.

V and J are TRBV30 and TRBJ1-1; 7 nucleotides match TRBD1. The J segment lost 7 bases and the V segment lost 2 bases, leaving 1 base of the junction unmatched. Germline lookup yields CDR1 GTSNPN and CDR2 SVGIG (reference sequence). The CDR3 length is 11 residues. The DNA for the CDR3 is TGTGCCTGGAGTCAGGGGGGTGAAGCTTTCTTT. Its translation: CAWSQGGEAFF.

The chain carries TRBV9 and TRBJ2-1, with D possibly being TRBD2 (5 bases). Germline CDR1 SGDLS, CDR2 YYNGEE. There are 19 residues in the CDR3. V was shortened by 0 bases and J by 0 bases, with 19 bases between the two germline ends. The CDR3 protein is CASSVEFMEAASSYNEQFF. The CDR3 DNA reads TGTGCCAGCAGCGTAGAGTTTATGGAGGCGGCTAGCTCCTACAATGAGCAGTTCTTC.

The rearrangement joins TRBV1 to TRBJ1-1. TRBV1 is flagged as a pseudogene. This CDR3 is 10 amino acids long. The CDR3 bases are TGCACCAGCAGCCAGCCCGAAGCTTTCTTT. This encodes CTSSQPEAFF.

The chain combines TRBV28 with TRBJ1-1; TRBD1 matches 7 bases. V dropped 5 bases and J dropped 1; count of bases not matched to a gene: 7. The CDR3 has 15 residues. Germline CDR1 and CDR2: MDHEN and SYDVKM. Here the CDR3 reads CASSPTGMANTEAFF. Here the CDR3 DNA reads TGTGCCAGCAGTCCGACAGGGATGGCGAACACTGAAGCTTTCTTT. The full variable domain, with the rest looked up from reference TRBV28 and TRBJ1-1, is DVKVTQSSRYLVKRTGEKVFLECVQDMDHENMFWYRQDPGLGLRLIYFSYDVKMKEKGDIPEGYSVSREKKERFSLILESASTNQTSMYLCASSPTGMANTEAFFGQGTRLTVV.

For this clone: This CDR3 is also generated by other DNA sequences in the sample. The chain carries TRBV5-1 and TRBJ1-3; 7 nucleotides agree with TRBD1. Trimming removed 1 base from V and 3 bases from J; junction bases left unmatched: 1. Germline V gene data show CDR1 as SGHRS and CDR2 as YFSETQ. The CDR3 is made up of 14 amino acids. CDR3 amino acids: CASSLTGVGNTIYF. CDR3 in DNA: TGCGCCAGCAGCTTGACAGGGGTTGGAAACACCATATATTTT.

V and J are TRBV14 and TRBJ2-3, with a tentative D call TRBD2 (6 bases). Trimming took off 4 bases at V and 5 bases at J, with 10 bases between the two ends. Looked up from germline, CDR1 is SGHDN and CDR2 is FVKESK. The CDR3 length is 13 residues. CDR3 DNA: TGTGCCAGCAGCCTAAGGACTAAAGATACGCAGTATTTT. Its protein product is CASSLRTKDTQYF.

The chain has TRBV7-9 and TRBJ2-1; TRBD2 agrees at 13 bases. V lost 2 bases and J lost 8; bases outside the gene matches: 9. This CDR3 region has 17 residues. Germline V gives CDR1 SEHNR, CDR2 FQNEAQ (reference sequence). CDR3 coding DNA: TGTGCCAGCAGCTTAACCGTGTTCGGACTAGCGGGAGATGAGCAGTTCTTC. Translation: CASSLTVFGLAGDEQFF.

This clone was counted a few times. The J gene is TRBJ1-5, the V gene TRBV5-8, with a possible D match to TRBD1 (6 bases). V was pared by 4 bases and J by 2 bases, with 13 bases between. The germline V gene encodes CDR1 SGHTS and CDR2 YDEGEE. The CDR3 has 15 residues. The CDR3 is CASSRGTYGNQPQHF. The CDR3 DNA follows: TGTGCCAGCAGCCGAGGGACATATGGCAATCAGCCCCAGCATTTT. Looking up the rest from reference TRBV5-8 and TRBJ1-5 gives the full variable domain: EAGVTQSPTHLIKTRGQQATLRCSPISGHTSVYWYQQALGLGLQFLLWYDEGEERNRGNFPPRFSGRQFPNYSSELNVNALELEDSALYLCASSRGTYGNQPQHFGDGTRLSIL.

Comment on this clone: This sample includes further DNA sequences coding for the same CDR3. The rearrangement uses TRBV29-1 and TRBJ1-2; D not resolved. The ends were cut back, 1 base at V and 4 bases at J, with 7 bases in the middle. This CDR3 region has 12 residues. Looked up from germline, CDR1 is SQVTM and CDR2 is ANQGSEA. This chain's CDR3 is CSVEGSGYGYTF. CDR3 sequence (DNA): TGCAGCGTTGAAGGGTCAGGCTATGGCTACACCTTC.

The chain is built from TRBV19 and TRBJ1-5; 10 bases line up with TRBD1. From germline, CDR1 is LNHDA and CDR2 SQIVND (reference sequence). The CDR3 consists of 14 residues. The V segment lost 9 bases and the J segment 6 bases; nucleotides outside the gene matches: 8. The CDR3 is CASCRDRGCQPQHF. Written as DNA, the CDR3 is TGTGCCAGCTGCCGGGACAGGGGATGTCAGCCCCAGCATTTT. Complete variable domain (other parts from reference TRBV19 and TRBJ1-5): DGGITQSPKYLFRKEGQNVTLSCEQNLNHDAMYWYRQDPGQGLRLIYYSQIVNDFQKGDIAEGYSVSREKKESFPLTVTSAQKNPTAFYLCASCRDRGCQPQHFGDGTRLSIL.

The chain combines TRBV7-2 with TRBJ2-4, with a weak D call TRBD1 (6 bases). The CDR3 is 16 residues long. Germline-derived CDR1 and CDR2 are SGHTA and FQGNSA. The V end lost 5 bases, the J end lost 2 bases, and 16 bases lay between the germline ends. The DNA for the CDR3 is TGTGCCAGCAGCAAAGGGGGTGGAGGAACCAAAAACATTCAGTACTTC. Amino acids: CASSKGGGGTKNIQYF. Looking up the rest from reference TRBV7-2 and TRBJ2-4 gives the full variable domain: GAGVSQSPSNKVTEKGKDVELRCDPISGHTALYWYRQSLGQGLEFLIYFQGNSAPDKSGLPSDRFSAERTGGSVSTLTIQRTQQEDSAVYLCASSKGGGGTKNIQYFGAGTRLSVL.

CDR3 coding DNA: TGTGCCAGTAGTATAAGCGGCAGCTCTAACTATGGCTACACCTTC. It translates to CASSISGSSNYGYTF. The V and J genes are TRBV19 and TRBJ1-2; the D is unclear. The V end was cut by 2 bases, the J end by 0 bases, with 10 bases between. This CDR3 is 15 amino acids long. Germline V gives CDR1 LNHDA, CDR2 SQIVND (reference sequence).

This clone has more than one count but fewer than ten. The chain employs TRBV5-4 and TRBJ2-2; D might be TRBD1 (5 bases). The CDR3 loop spans 12 amino acids. Trimming cost V 2 bases and J 7 bases, with 6 bases left between them. CDR1 and CDR2 from the germline V gene are SGHNT and YYREEE (reference sequence). The CDR3 is CASSFRGGELFF. The CDR3 coding sequence is TGTGCCAGCAGCTTTAGGGGCGGGGAGCTGTTTTTT.

This sequence joins TRBV5-1 and TRBJ2-5; TRBD2 agrees at 10 bases. There are 17 residues in the CDR3. With 0 bases clipped from V and 5 bases from J, the junction kept 10 bases outside the gene matches. Germline lookup yields CDR1 SGHRS and CDR2 YFSETQ. CDR3: CASSLAASGSARETQYF. The CDR3 nucleotides are TGCGCCAGCAGCTTGGCCGCTAGCGGGAGTGCAAGGGAGACCCAGTACTTC.

The CDR3 DNA follows: TGCGCCAGCAGCCAAGAGGCTAGCGGGACCAACAATGAGCAGTTCTTC. Its protein is CASSQEASGTNNEQFF. The J gene is TRBJ2-1, the V gene TRBV4-1; 9 nucleotides match TRBD2. Germline lookup yields CDR1 MGHRA and CDR2 YSYEKL. The trim removed 0 bases at V and 5 bases at J, leaving 5 bases unmatched. This CDR3 region has 16 residues.

The chain is built from TRBV6-6 and TRBJ1-5; possibly TRBD1 for D (5 bases). Deletions cut 0 bases from V and 9 bases from J, with 9 bases between. The CDR3 loop spans 13 amino acids. The germline gives CDR1 MNHNY, CDR2 SVGAGI (reference sequence). The CDR3 reads CASSYSRGLPQHF. The CDR3, as DNA: TGTGCCAGCAGTTACTCGAGGGGCTTGCCCCAGCATTTT.

Comments on this clone: This sample also contains other DNA sequences that code for the same CDR3. The rearrangement links TRBV9 to TRBJ2-3; 7 nucleotides match TRBD1. J lost 1 base, V lost 0 bases, and 2 bases had no gene match. The CDR3 is 15 amino acids. Germline V gene lookup returns CDR1 SGDLS and CDR2 YYNGEE. The CDR3 sequence is CASSVGTGGTDTQYF. CDR3 nucleotide sequence: TGTGCCAGCAGCGTAGGAACAGGGGGCACAGATACGCAGTATTTT.

J is TRBJ1-1 and V is TRBV2; 10 nucleotides match TRBD1. The CDR3 covers 13 residues. Germline V gene data show CDR1 as SNHLY and CDR2 as FYNNEI. The ends lost 5 bases at V and 4 bases at J; junction bases unmatched: 1. The CDR3 nucleotides read TGTGCCAGCAGTTGGACAGGGGGCACTGAAGCTTTCTTT. Translation: CASSWTGGTEAFF.

The chain uses TRBV5-4 and TRBJ2-7; the D is unclear. CDR1 is SGHNT and CDR2 is YYREEE in the germline V gene (reference sequence). The CDR3 has 13 residues. The ends were cut back, 4 bases at V and 3 bases at J, with 11 bases in the middle. The CDR3 protein is CASSRADLYEQYF. The CDR3 DNA follows: TGTGCCAGCAGCCGCGCAGACCTCTACGAGCAGTACTTC.

The CDR3 protein is CASSLRTGYVYGYTF. The CDR3, as DNA: TGTGCCAGCAGTTTACGGACAGGGTATGTCTATGGCTACACCTTC. The chain has TRBV27 and TRBJ1-2; TRBD1 matches 8 bases. The CDR3 extends over 15 amino acids. V lost 2 bases to trimming and J lost 4 bases; unmatched junction nucleotides: 6. Germline V CDR1 and CDR2: MNHEY, SMNVEV (reference sequence).

V gene TRBV28 combines with J gene TRBJ2-3; D may be TRBD2 (6 bases). This CDR3 contains 14 residues. V lost 7 bases to trimming and J lost 4 bases, with 15 bases between them. CDR1 MDHEN and CDR2 SYDVKM come from the germline V gene. CDR3 sequence reads: CASTWVSGADTQYF. In DNA form, the CDR3 reads TGTGCCAGCACCTGGGTTAGCGGAGCAGATACGCAGTATTTT.

As to this clone: The same CDR3 arises from other DNA sequences in this sample as well. The CDR3 DNA follows: TGTGCCAGCAGCTTGGGGGGCACAGGAATAACAGATACGCAGTATTTT. Translating it yields CASSLGGTGITDTQYF. This chain joins TRBV5-4 and TRBJ2-3; D may be TRBD1 (5 bases). The V end was cut by 0 bases, the J end by 3 bases, with 14 bases between. This CDR3 is built from 16 residues. The germline CDR1 and CDR2 sequences are SGHNT and YYREEE (reference sequence).

The chain is built from TRBV7-3 and TRBJ2-7, with D unresolved. V was pared by 5 bases and J by 6 bases, with 20 bases between. CDR1 is SGHTA and CDR2 is FQGTGA in the germline V gene. The CDR3 has 15 residues. The CDR3 region has the DNA TGTGCCAGCAGCCTCGGACCGCCATCCAACTTCGAGCAGTACTTC. This translates into CASSLGPPSNFEQYF.

The CDR3 is CASSLAPAGATNEKLFF. In DNA, the CDR3 is TGCGCCAGCAGCTTGGCCCCAGCGGGGGCAACTAATGAAAAACTGTTTTTT. This rearrangement joins TRBV5-1 to TRBJ1-4, with a possible D match to TRBD1 (5 bases). Trimming shortened V by 0 bases and J by 0 bases, and 12 bases separated the two germline ends. Per the germline V gene, CDR1 is SGHRS and CDR2 is YFSETQ. There are 17 residues in the CDR3.

This clone was seen a handful of times. The identical CDR3 is also encoded by other nucleotide sequences in the sample. The rearrangement links TRBV29-1 to TRBJ1-1; no clear D gene. V was trimmed by 3 bases and J by 0 bases, leaving 8 bases between them. The CDR3 has 13 amino acids. Germline V CDR1 and CDR2: SQVTM, ANQGSEA. The DNA for the CDR3 is TGCAGCGTTGATGGCAGCATGAACACTGAAGCTTTCTTT. Its translation: CSVDGSMNTEAFF.

This chain uses TRBV4-1 with TRBJ2-7; D tentatively fits TRBD1 or TRBD2 (5 bases each). Looked up from germline, CDR1 is MGHRA and CDR2 is YSYEKL. The V end lost 1 base, the J end lost 5 bases, and 9 bases lay between the germline ends. The length of the CDR3 is 13 residues. The CDR3 sequence is CASSQGLGDEQYF. CDR3 DNA: TGCGCCAGCAGCCAAGGGTTGGGGGACGAGCAGTACTTC.

The rearrangement joins TRBV21-1 to TRBJ2-7; TRBD2, the table's D call, was not compared with the DNA. TRBV21-1 counts as a pseudogene. The CDR3 has 8 amino acids. CDR3 region: CASGDFYF. The DNA for the CDR3 is TGTGCCAGCGGGGACTTTTACTTC.

This clone appeared a few times. Other DNA sequences in this specimen translate into the identical CDR3. This chain uses TRBV28 with TRBJ2-2, with D unresolved. The CDR3 is 12 residues long. V was cut by 6 bases and J by 3 bases, with 5 bases left in between. Germline CDR1 MDHEN, CDR2 SYDVKM. CDR3 amino acids: CASSPYTGELFF. In nucleotides, the CDR3 is TGTGCCAGCAGCCCCTACACCGGGGAGCTGTTTTTT.

As to this clone: In the same sample, other DNA sequences code for this CDR3. CDR3: CSARTGYGYTF. CDR3 nucleotides: TGCAGTGCTAGAACTGGGTATGGCTACACCTTC. V usage is TRBV20-1 and J usage is TRBJ1-2; no definite D call. In germline, CDR1 is DFQATT, CDR2 SNEGSKA (reference sequence). The CDR3 runs to 11 residues. V was cut by 2 bases and J by 5 bases, with 6 bases left in between.